This T cell receptor (beta chain) was profiled in a study of T cells in Graves' hyperthyroidism and ophthalmopathy. Study as a whole: Peripheral blood was drawn at first diagnosis, prior to all treatment.

Researchers took RNA transcripts and amplified the TCR beta CDR3 regions from them. With the HTBI primer set, the TCR CDR3 went through a first round of RT-PCR. TCRdb itself ran the multiplex PCR reads through MiXCR, one entry per CDR3 protein. This table holds roughly 580,000 distinct CDR3 sequences, 11% to 15% found once. Many counts were recorded for this clonotype. Its antigen remains unknown. Study results and limitations: With a median lead of approximately 6.4 months before onset, the model predicted ophthalmopathy.

Diagnosis relied on clinical symptoms, serum thyroxine and TRAb, thyroid ultrasound and orbital computed tomography. With V trimmed by 5 bases and J by 3 bases, 2 bases remained unmatched. The CDR3 has 15 amino acids. The germline V gene has CDR1 SGHTA and CDR2 FQGNSA. Sequencing was done on a sample of blood. The chain employs TRBV7-2 and TRBJ2-5; 14 bases are a match to TRBD2. The TCR sequence derives from a woman younger than 45 with Graves' hyperthyroidism that later progressed to Graves' ophthalmopathy. The CDR3 DNA follows: TGTGCCAGCAGCAGGGGACTAGCGGGAGAAGAGACCCAGTACTTC. The encoded protein is CASSRGLAGEETQYF.